One and the same sample provided the 9 T cell receptor beta chains below, sequenced in a study of CD8+ T cells in alopecia areata (dated by TCRdb to the late 2010s). The intended sense of this specimen's treatment or condition label: oral pan-JAK inhibitor, 5-10 mg twice daily. The library was generated by the immunoSEQ multiplex PCR assay. For TCR sequencing, RNA was extracted from every sample and reverse transcribed into cDNA to serve as template. Drawn from immuneACCESS, this table holds only the in-frame rearrangements with V and J called that TCRdb kept. Clones are partly lost; checked studies trace under half to an unresolved V gene and leave the rest unexplained. Counted in this sample were hundreds of thousands of clones; 50% to 75% of them appeared once. 0.75% to 0.95% of the sample comes from the top ten. The sample in question was CD4+ T cells sorted from blood, obtained around week 53, from a patient treated with tofacitinib. The receptors here all came from a human donor with alopecia areata.

This clone has only a few counts. This chain joins TRBV7-3 and TRBJ2-1; 7 positions match TRBD2. V gave up 6 bases and J gave up 0 bases; unmatched junction bases: 5. This CDR3 is 15 amino acids long. The germline V gene encodes CDR1 SGHTA and CDR2 FQGTGA. CDR3 coding DNA: TGTGCCAGCAGGTTGACTAGCAGCTCCTACAATGAGCAGTTCTTC. Translated, it gives CASRLTSSSYNEQFF. Variable domain in full (rest from reference TRBV7-3 and TRBJ2-1): GAGVSQTPSNKVTEKGKYVELRCDPISGHTALYWYRQSLGQGPEFLIYFQGTGAADDSGLPNDRFFAVRPEGSVSTLKIQRTERGDSAVYLCASRLTSSSYNEQFFGPGTRLTVL.

V usage is TRBV5-4 and J usage is TRBJ1-2; D is undetermined. This CDR3 contains 14 residues. Germline V gives CDR1 SGHNT, CDR2 YYREEE (reference sequence). Trimming pared 0 bases from V and 8 bases from J, leaving 14 bases between. In DNA, the CDR3 is TGTGCCAGCAGCTTGGTGTCGGACGTCCAAGGCTACACCTTC. Amino acid sequence: CASSLVSDVQGYTF.

The chain employs TRBV30 and TRBJ1-2; 8 nucleotides match TRBD1. V dropped 3 bases and J dropped 8; count of bases not matched to a gene: 5. Germline V gene sequence: CDR1 GTSNPN, CDR2 SVGIG (reference sequence). There are 12 residues in the CDR3. The CDR3 loop is CAWRDRAGGYTF. The CDR3 DNA sequence: TGTGCCTGGAGGGACAGGGCCGGCGGCTACACCTTC. Based on the CDR3 plus reference TRBV30 and TRBJ1-2, the full variable domain is SQTIHQWPATLVQPVGSPLSLECTVEGTSNPNLYWYRQAAGRGLQLLFYSVGIGQISSEVPQNLSASRPQDRQFILSSKKLLLSDSGFYLCAWRDRAGGYTFGSGTRLTVV.

This sequence joins TRBV5-1 and TRBJ1-2; TRBD1 matches at 8 bases. The CDR3 loop spans 13 amino acids. Trimming cost V 5 bases and J 7 bases; bases outside gene matches: 7. Germline assignment: CDR1 SGHRS and CDR2 YFSETQ. CDR3 in amino acids: CASSLMTGAGYTF. The CDR3 DNA follows: TGCGCCAGCAGTTTGATGACAGGGGCTGGCTACACCTTC.

The V and J genes are TRBV11-2 and TRBJ1-1; no clear D gene. The CDR3 is 13 amino acids. Looked up from germline, CDR1 is SGHAT and CDR2 is FQNNGV. V lost 3 bases to trimming and J lost 8 bases, with 13 bases between them. In DNA form, the CDR3 reads TGTGCCAGCAGCTTTCGGACGCGTTCCGAAGCTTTCTTT. Its translation is CASSFRTRSEAFF.

The chain couples TRBV11-2 to TRBJ1-2, with D unclear. CDR3 length equals 16 residues. The ends were cut back, 4 bases at V and 6 bases at J, with 21 bases in the middle. The germline V gene encodes CDR1 SGHAT and CDR2 FQNNGV. Here the CDR3 DNA reads TGTGCCAGCAGCTCCCTGAAGGGAGGGCGCAGTGATGGCTACACCTTC. Its protein product is CASSSLKGGRSDGYTF.

The genes are TRBV29-1 and TRBJ2-1; TRBD2 matches 8 bases. The CDR3 covers 13 residues. The V segment lost 5 bases and the J segment 8 bases; nucleotides outside the gene matches: 8. Germline V gene sequence: CDR1 SQVTM, CDR2 ANQGSEA. The CDR3 nucleotides are TGCAGCGTTAAACGGGGGGGCATCTATGAGCAGTTCTTC. It encodes CSVKRGGIYEQFF.

In this sample, this clone turned up a few times. The chain carries TRBV4-1 and TRBJ1-5; D is uncertain. Germline V gene data show CDR1 as MGHRA and CDR2 as YSYEKL. The CDR3 loop spans 14 amino acids. V was trimmed by 1 base and J by 5 bases, leaving 9 bases between them. CDR3: CASSQAVGYQPQHF. In DNA, the CDR3 is TGCGCCAGCAGCCAAGCTGTCGGGTATCAGCCCCAGCATTTT.

This CDR3 reads CASSPDSSEQYF. The CDR3, as DNA: TGTGCCAGCTCCCCGGACAGTTCCGAGCAGTACTTC. J is TRBJ2-7 and V is TRBV18; D may be TRBD1 (6 bases). CDR3 size: 12 residues. Between the trimmed V and J ends, which lost 6 bases and 6 bases, there was a span of 12 bases. Germline CDR1 and CDR2: KGHSH and LQKENI.